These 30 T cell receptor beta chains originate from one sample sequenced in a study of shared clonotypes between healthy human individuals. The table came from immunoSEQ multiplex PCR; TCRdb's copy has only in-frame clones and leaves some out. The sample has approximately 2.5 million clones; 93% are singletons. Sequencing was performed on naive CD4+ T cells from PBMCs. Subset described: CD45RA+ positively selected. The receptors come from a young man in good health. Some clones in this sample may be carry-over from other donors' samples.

Written as DNA, the CDR3 is TGTGCCAGCAGTGGACAGTCGGCCAAAAACATTCAGTACTTC. This translates into CASSGQSAKNIQYF. The chain employs TRBV2 and TRBJ2-4; perhaps TRBD1 as D (5 bases). V was shortened by 4 bases and J by 1 base, with 8 bases between the two germline ends. CDR1 is SNHLY, CDR2 FYNNEI, per germline. The length of the CDR3 is 14 residues.

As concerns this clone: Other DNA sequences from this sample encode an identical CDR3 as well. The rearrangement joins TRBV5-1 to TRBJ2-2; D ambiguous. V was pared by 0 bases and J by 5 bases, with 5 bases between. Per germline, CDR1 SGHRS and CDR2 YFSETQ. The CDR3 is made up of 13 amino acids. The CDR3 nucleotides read TGCGCCAGCAGCTTGGATGGAACCGGGGAGCTGTTTTTT. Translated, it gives CASSLDGTGELFF.

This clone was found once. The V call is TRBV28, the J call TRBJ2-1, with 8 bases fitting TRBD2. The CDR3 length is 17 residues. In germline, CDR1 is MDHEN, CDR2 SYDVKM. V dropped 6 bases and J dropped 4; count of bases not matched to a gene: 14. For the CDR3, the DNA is TGTGCCAGCAGCCGACCCCCTCGGCTAGCGGGTTACAATGAGCAGTTCTTC. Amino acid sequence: CASSRPPRLAGYNEQFF.

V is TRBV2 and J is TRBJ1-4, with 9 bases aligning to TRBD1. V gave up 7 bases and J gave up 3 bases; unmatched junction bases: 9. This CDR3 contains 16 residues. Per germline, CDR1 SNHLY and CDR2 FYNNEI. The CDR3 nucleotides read TGTGCCAGCAACGGGGGACAGGGACCTCCTAATGAAAAACTGTTTTTT. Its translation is CASNGGQGPPNEKLFF.

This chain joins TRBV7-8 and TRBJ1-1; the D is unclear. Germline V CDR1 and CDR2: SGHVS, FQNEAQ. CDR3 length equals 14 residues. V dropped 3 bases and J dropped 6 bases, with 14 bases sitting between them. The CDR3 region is CASSFPAVPAEAFF. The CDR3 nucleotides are TGTGCCAGCAGCTTCCCGGCCGTCCCTGCTGAAGCTTTCTTT.

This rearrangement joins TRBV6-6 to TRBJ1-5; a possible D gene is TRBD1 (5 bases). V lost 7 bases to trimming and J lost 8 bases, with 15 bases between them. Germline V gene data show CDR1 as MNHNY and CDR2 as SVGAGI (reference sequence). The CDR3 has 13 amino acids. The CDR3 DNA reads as TGTGCCAGCACCGGATCGGGGACGGAGCCCCAGCATTTT. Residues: CASTGSGTEPQHF.

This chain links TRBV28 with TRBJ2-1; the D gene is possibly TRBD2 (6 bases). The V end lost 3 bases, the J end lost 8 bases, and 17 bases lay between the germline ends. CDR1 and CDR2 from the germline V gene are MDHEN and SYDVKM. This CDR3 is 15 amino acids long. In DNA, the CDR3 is TGTGCCAGCAGTTTTCGTGGGGCGGAGGGCGATGAGCAGTTCTTC. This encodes CASSFRGAEGDEQFF. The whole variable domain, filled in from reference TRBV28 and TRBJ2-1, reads DVKVTQSSRYLVKRTGEKVFLECVQDMDHENMFWYRQDPGLGLRLIYFSYDVKMKEKGDIPEGYSVSREKKERFSLILESASTNQTSMYLCASSFRGAEGDEQFFGPGTRLTVL.

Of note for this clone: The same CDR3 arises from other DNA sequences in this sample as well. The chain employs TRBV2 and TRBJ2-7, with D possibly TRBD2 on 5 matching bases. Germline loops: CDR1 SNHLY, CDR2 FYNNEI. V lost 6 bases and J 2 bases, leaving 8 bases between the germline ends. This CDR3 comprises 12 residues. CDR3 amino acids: CASRPGTYEQYF. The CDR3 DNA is TGTGCCAGCAGGCCGGGGACCTACGAGCAGTACTTC.

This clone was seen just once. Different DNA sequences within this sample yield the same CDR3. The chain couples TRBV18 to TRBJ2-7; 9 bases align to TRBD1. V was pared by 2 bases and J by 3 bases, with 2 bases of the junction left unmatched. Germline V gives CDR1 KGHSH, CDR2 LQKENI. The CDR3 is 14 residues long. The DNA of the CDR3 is TGTGCCAGCTCACCAGGGACAGGGATCTACGAGCAGTACTTC. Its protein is CASSPGTGIYEQYF.

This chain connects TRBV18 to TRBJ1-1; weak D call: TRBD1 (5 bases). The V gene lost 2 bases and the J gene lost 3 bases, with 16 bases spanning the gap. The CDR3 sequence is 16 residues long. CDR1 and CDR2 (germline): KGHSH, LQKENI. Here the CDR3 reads CASSPYRWGWDTEAFF. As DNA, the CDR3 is TGTGCCAGCTCACCATATAGGTGGGGCTGGGACACTGAAGCTTTCTTT. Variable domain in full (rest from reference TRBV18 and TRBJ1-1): NAGVMQNPRHLVRRRGQEARLRCSPMKGHSHVYWYRQLPEEGLKFMVYLQKENIIDESGMPKERFSAEFPKEGPSILRIQQVVRGDSAAYFCASSPYRWGWDTEAFFGQGTRLTVV.

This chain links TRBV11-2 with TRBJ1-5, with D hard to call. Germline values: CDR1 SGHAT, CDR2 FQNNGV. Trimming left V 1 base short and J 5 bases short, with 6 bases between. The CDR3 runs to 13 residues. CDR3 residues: CASSLGLDQPQHF. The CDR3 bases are TGTGCCAGCAGCTTAGGTCTGGATCAGCCCCAGCATTTT.

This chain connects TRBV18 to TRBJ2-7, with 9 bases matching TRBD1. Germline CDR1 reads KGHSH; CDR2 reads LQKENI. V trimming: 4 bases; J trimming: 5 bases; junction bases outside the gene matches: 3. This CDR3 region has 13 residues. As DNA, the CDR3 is TGTGCCAGCTCACAATGGACAGGGGACGAGCAGTACTTC. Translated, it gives CASSQWTGDEQYF.

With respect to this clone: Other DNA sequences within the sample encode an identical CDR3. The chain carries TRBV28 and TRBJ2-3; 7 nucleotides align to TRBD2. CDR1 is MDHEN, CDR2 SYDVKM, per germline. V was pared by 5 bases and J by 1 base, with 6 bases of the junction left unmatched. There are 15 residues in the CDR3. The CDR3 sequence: CASSLRGGGTDTQYF. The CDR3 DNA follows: TGTGCCAGCAGTCTACGGGGAGGGGGCACAGATACGCAGTATTTT. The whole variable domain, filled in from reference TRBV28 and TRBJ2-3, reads DVKVTQSSRYLVKRTGEKVFLECVQDMDHENMFWYRQDPGLGLRLIYFSYDVKMKEKGDIPEGYSVSREKKERFSLILESASTNQTSMYLCASSLRGGGTDTQYFGPGTRLTVL.

Written as DNA, the CDR3 is TGTGCCAGCAGTTCCTCAACCTGGACAGAAGCTTTCTTT. Its protein is CASSSSTWTEAFF. This chain uses TRBV6-1 with TRBJ1-1, with TRBD1 as a possible D gene (5 bases). From germline, CDR1 is MNHNS and CDR2 SASEGT. The V and J ends lost 5 bases and 8 bases respectively, with 15 bases between them. The CDR3 totals 13 residues.

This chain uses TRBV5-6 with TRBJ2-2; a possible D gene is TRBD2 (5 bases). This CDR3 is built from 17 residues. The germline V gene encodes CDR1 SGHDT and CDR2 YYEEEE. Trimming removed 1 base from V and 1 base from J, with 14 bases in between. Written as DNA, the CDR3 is TGTGCCAGCAGCTTGTACGGGGAAGGTGGGAACACCGGGGAGCTGTTTTTT. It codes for CASSLYGEGGNTGELFF.

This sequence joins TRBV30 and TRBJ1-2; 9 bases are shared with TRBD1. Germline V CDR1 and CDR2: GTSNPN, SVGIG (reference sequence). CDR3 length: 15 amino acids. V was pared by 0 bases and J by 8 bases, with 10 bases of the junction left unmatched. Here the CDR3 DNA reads TGTGCCTGGAGTGTTGGTGGGACAGGGTTTTTAGGCTACACCTTC. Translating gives CAWSVGGTGFLGYTF.

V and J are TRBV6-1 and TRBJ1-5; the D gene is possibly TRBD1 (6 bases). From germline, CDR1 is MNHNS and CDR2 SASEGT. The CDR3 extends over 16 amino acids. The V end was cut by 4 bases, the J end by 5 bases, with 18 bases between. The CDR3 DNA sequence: TGTGCCAGCAGTGGGGGGCAGGGCTGGTCGTATCAGCCCCAGCATTTT. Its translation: CASSGGQGWSYQPQHF.

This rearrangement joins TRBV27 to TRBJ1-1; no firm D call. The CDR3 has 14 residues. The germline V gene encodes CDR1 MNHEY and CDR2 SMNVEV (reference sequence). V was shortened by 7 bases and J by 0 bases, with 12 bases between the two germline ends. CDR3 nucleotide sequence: TGTGCCAGCACCCATAACGGGATGAACACTGAAGCTTTCTTT. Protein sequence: CASTHNGMNTEAFF.

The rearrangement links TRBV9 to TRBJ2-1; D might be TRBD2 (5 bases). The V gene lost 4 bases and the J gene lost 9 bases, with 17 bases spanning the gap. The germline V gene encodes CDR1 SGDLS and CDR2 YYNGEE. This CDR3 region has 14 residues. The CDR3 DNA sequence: TGTGCCAGCAGCCCCTACGGGGAGCAGGCTGAGCAGTTCTTC. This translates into CASSPYGEQAEQFF.

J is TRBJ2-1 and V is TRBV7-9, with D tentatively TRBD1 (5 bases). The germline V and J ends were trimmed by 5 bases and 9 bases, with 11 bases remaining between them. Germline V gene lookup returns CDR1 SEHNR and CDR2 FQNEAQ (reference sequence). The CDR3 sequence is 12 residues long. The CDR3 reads CASSLGPSEQFF. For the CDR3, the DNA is TGTGCCAGCAGCCTGGGGCCCAGTGAGCAGTTCTTC.

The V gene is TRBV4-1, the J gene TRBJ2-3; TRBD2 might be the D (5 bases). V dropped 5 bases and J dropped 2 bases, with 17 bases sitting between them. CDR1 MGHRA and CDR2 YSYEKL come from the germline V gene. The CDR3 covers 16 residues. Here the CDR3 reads CASSTGSRTVTDTQYF. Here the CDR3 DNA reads TGCGCCAGCAGCACGGGGAGCAGAACAGTCACAGATACGCAGTATTTT.

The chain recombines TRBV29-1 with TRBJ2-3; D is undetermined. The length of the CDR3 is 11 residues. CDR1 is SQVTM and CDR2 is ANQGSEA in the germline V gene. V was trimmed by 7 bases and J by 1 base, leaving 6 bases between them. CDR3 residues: CSGTGTDTQYF. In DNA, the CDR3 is TGCAGCGGTACAGGCACAGATACGCAGTATTTT.

The CDR3 DNA reads TGTGCCAGCAGTTCGGCGAGAGGGAATGAAAAACTGTTTTTT. Translation: CASSSARGNEKLFF. The chain links TRBV28 to TRBJ1-4, with D uncertain. CDR1 MDHEN and CDR2 SYDVKM come from the germline V gene. Trimming shortened V by 4 bases and J by 5 bases, and 11 bases separated the two germline ends. This CDR3 is built from 14 residues.

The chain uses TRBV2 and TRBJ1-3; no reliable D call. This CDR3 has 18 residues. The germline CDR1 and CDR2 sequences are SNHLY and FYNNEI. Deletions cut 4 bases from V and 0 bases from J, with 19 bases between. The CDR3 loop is CASSVLGLGPDSGNTIYF. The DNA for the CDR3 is TGTGCCAGCAGTGTATTGGGTTTAGGACCGGACTCTGGAAACACCATATATTTT.

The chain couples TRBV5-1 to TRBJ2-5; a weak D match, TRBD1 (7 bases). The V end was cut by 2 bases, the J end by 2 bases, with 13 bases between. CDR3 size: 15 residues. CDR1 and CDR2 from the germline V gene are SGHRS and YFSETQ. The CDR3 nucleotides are TGCGCCAGCAGCTTTCTGACAGGGAGGCAAGAGACCCAGTACTTC. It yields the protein CASSFLTGRQETQYF.

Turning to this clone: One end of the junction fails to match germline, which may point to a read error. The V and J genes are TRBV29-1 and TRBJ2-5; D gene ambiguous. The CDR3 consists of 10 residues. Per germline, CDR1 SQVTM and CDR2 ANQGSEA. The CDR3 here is CSVKEETQYF. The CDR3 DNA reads TGCAGCGTTAAAGAAGAGACCCAGTACTTC.

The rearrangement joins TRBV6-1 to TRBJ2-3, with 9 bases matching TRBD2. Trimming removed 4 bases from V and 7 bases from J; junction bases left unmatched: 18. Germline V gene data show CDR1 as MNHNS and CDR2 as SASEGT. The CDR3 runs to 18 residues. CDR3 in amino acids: CASSGVAGESRPRNTQYF. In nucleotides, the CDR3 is TGTGCCAGCAGTGGGGTAGCGGGAGAATCCAGACCTCGCAATACGCAGTATTTT.

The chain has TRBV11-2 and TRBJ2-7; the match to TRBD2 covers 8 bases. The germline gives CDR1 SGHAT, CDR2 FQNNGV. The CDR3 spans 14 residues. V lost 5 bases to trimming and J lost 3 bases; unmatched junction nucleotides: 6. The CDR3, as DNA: TGTGCCAGCAGCCGACTAGCGCTAGACTACGAGCAGTACTTC. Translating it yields CASSRLALDYEQYF.

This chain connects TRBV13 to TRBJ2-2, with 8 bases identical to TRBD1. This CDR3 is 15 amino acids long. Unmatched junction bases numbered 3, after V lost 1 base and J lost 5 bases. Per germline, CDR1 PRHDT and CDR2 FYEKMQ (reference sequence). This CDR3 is CASSLVTGGTGELFF. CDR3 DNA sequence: TGTGCCAGCAGCTTAGTAACAGGGGGGACCGGGGAGCTGTTTTTT.

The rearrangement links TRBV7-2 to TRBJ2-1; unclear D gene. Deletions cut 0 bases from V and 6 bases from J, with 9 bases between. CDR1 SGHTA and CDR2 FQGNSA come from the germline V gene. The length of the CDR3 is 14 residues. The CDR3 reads CASSLAPPTNEQFF. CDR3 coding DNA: TGTGCCAGCAGCTTAGCCCCCCCCACCAATGAGCAGTTCTTC.